The following is a T cell receptor (beta chain) sequence with its context. In the original analysis: Reference gene primer amplification gave nucleated cell count estimates. Method: immunoSEQ multiplex PCR; TCRdb's copy keeps in-frame clones and lacks some. That table furnishes V, J and clone size, whereas the DNA furnished D and trimming. The sample gives about 36,000 clones, about 85% of which show up once; around 20% is in the top ten. This entry comes from a study of blood T cell repertoires in COVID-19. At the level of the study: Spain, Italy and the United States supplied samples that represented acute and convalescent COVID-19. Nucleic acid was either cDNA or gDNA, and it came from T cells, B-cell-depleted T cells, or PBMCs.

V gave up 8 bases and J gave up 6 bases, with 17 bases separating them. Germline CDR1 is MDHEN and CDR2 is SYDVKM. The CDR3 has 14 residues. The sequencing input was peripheral blood. This rearrangement joins TRBV28 to TRBJ1-5; D perhaps matches TRBD1 (5 bases). This receptor was obtained from a man aged 55 to 70 with acute or convalescent COVID-19. CDR3 protein: CASLTVLLGQPQHF. The CDR3 DNA reads TGTGCCAGCCTGACAGTCCTCTTAGGTCAGCCCCAGCATTTT.